This TCR beta chain was captured by sequencing in a study of cytomegalovirus exposure and HLA in healthy donors. Points from the study as a whole: Later, an analysis showed that TCR beta chains associated with HLA were more clonally expanded than others that were equally common. The study carried out a later analysis of TCR beta sequences. It associated some 15,000 of them with specific HLA alleles at a false discovery rate of 0.05. In a later analysis, a missense DCLRE1C variant was linked to TCR beta V- and J-gene trimming. Looking again later, the authors saw that most CMV-associated TCR beta chains seemed HLA-restricted.

Worth noting for this clone: The target antigen is unknown.

This PCR relied on a set of 60 Vbeta primers and 13 Jbeta primers. Assay: immunoSEQ multiplex PCR; the TCRdb copy retains only in-frame clones and omits some. The data show some 190,000 clones, roughly 86% seen once. The germline gives CDR1 SGHDT, CDR2 YYEEEE. Trimming took off 1 base at V and 5 bases at J, with 19 bases between the two ends. The CDR3 totals 17 residues. V is TRBV5-6 and J is TRBJ2-1, with D tentatively TRBD2 (6 bases). The sequencing input was PBMCs. The origin of this receptor is a woman under 30 in good health and CMV-seronegative. CDR3 sequence (DNA): TGTGCCAGCAGCTTGCGACCGGAGGGGATGATGGACAATGAGCAGTTCTTC. Translated: CASSLRPEGMMDNEQFF.